This T cell receptor beta chain comes out of a study of blood T cell repertoires in COVID-19. Overall study context: The study drew acute and convalescent COVID-19 samples from the United States, Italy and Spain. Sample material is recorded as cDNA or gDNA derived from T cells, B-cell-depleted T cells, or PBMCs.

Trimming shortened V by 5 bases and J by 3 bases, and 13 bases separated the two germline ends. This CDR3 has 15 residues. Looked up from germline, CDR1 is LNHDA and CDR2 is SQIVND (reference sequence). In the source study's methods: Amplification of reference gene primers was used by the study to estimate nucleated cell counts. The method was immunoSEQ multiplex PCR; TCRdb's version includes in-frame clones alone and lacks a portion of them. That table furnishes V, J and clone size, whereas the DNA furnished D and trimming. The repertoire includes 75,000 to 95,000 clones, around 80% of them detected once, and roughly 36% sits in the top ten.

Material: peripheral blood. The rearrangement joins TRBV19 to TRBJ2-2, with D perhaps TRBD1 (7 bases). The receptor was derived from a man aged 55 to 69 with COVID-19, enrolled during active disease. Written as DNA, the CDR3 is TGTGCCAGTAGTCAGGGGGAGGCGGACACCGGGGAGCTGTTTTTT. Protein product: CASSQGEADTGELFF.